This TCR beta chain was observed in a study of regulatory T cells in long-lasting Graves disease. To make TCR beta libraries, researchers used iRepertoire HTBI primers and Arm-PCR of CDR3 regions. TCRdb ran MiXCR on the multiplex PCR reads and lists one entry per CDR3 protein. The data contain 400,000 to 500,000 distinct CDR3 sequences, about 15% of them singletons. Described time point: newly diagnosed GD, antithyroid drugs for less than 3 months. PBMCs provided the RNA from which the TCR library was made. The CDR3 spans 17 residues. Germline loops: CDR1 SGHTA, CDR2 FQGNSA. V lost 3 bases to trimming and J lost 0 bases; unmatched junction nucleotides: 6. Another study also made use of these data, one on T cells in Graves' hyperthyroidism and ophthalmopathy.

This sequence originates from a woman aged 40 to 50 with Graves disease. This chain connects TRBV7-2 to TRBJ2-5; 11 nucleotides align to TRBD2. The sequencing here drew on peripheral blood mononuclear cells (PBMCs), taken at new diagnosis, from a patient treated with antithyroid drugs. The CDR3, as DNA: TGTGCCAGCAGCTTGCGAAGACTAGCGGGATACCAAGAGACCCAGTACTTC. Protein sequence: CASSLRRLAGYQETQYF.